These T cell receptor beta chains were read from a single sample in a study of STAT5B mutations in CD4+ large granular lymphocyte leukemia. This table comes from immunoSEQ multiplex PCR, and its TCRdb copy is limited to in-frame clones, with some not included. The data contain 20,000 to 25,000 clones, 79% of them seen just once; the ten biggest clones take up 0.42%. The sequenced material came from CD4+ T cells from blood buffy coats. The source is a human donor in good health. CDR3s include the opening cysteine and the closing phenylalanine or tryptophan. Fields, in order: J gene, V gene, clone size, D gene, CDR3 protein, CDR3 DNA. A D gene is named only where the DNA matches it firmly. Clone sizes are given selectively: once, few, many, or a class where the clone is expanded.

J: TRBJ1-1
V: TRBV16
size: .
D: .
CDR3: CASSQYSDLEAFF
DNA: TGTGCCAGCAGCCAATATAGTGACCTTGAAGCTTTCTTT

J: TRBJ2-1
V: TRBV7-8
size: .
D: .
CDR3: CASSKNRLVKNNEQFF
DNA: TGTGCCAGCAGCAAAAACCGACTAGTTAAAAACAATGAGCAGTTCTTC

J: TRBJ2-2
V: TRBV23-1
size: .
D: TRBD2
CDR3: CASSFAPGRRNTGELFF
DNA: TGCGCCAGCAGTTTTGCTCCCGGGAGGAGGAACACCGGGGAGCTGTTTTTT

J: TRBJ2-1
V: TRBV10-3
size: few
D: .
CDR3: CAITLGSGAYNEQFF
DNA: TGTGCCATCACCCTCGGATCCGGGGCCTACAATGAGCAGTTCTTC

J: TRBJ1-2
V: TRBV30
size: few
D: TRBD1
CDR3: CASNLGQDGYTF
DNA: TGTGCCTCCAATTTGGGACAGGATGGCTACACCTTC

J: TRBJ1-1
V: TRBV7-2
size: .
D: .
CDR3: CASSPRVRETEAFF
DNA: TGTGCCAGCAGCCCTAGAGTGAGGGAGACTGAAGCTTTCTTT

J: TRBJ2-7
V: TRBV6-1
size: .
D: .
CDR3: CASSVDTPRSYEQYF
DNA: TGTGCCAGCAGCGTGGACACTCCCAGGTCCTACGAGCAGTACTTC

J: TRBJ2-3
V: TRBV11-2
size: .
D: .
CDR3: CASSLRGALGDTQYF
DNA: TGTGCCAGCAGCTTACGGGGGGCCTTAGGAGATACGCAGTATTTT

J: TRBJ2-1
V: TRBV25-1
size: .
D: TRBD1
CDR3: CASGRQGRNNEQFF
DNA: TGTGCCAGCGGTCGACAGGGGAGGAACAATGAGCAGTTCTTC

J: TRBJ2-4
V: TRBV29-1
size: once
D: .
CDR3: CSVATQAKNIQYF
DNA: TGCAGCGTTGCAACACAAGCCAAAAACATTCAGTACTTC

J: TRBJ1-5
V: TRBV27
size: .
D: .
CDR3: CASSLNRYNQPQHF
DNA: TGTGCCAGCAGTTTAAACAGGTACAATCAGCCCCAGCATTTT

J: TRBJ1-1
V: TRBV6-1
size: few
D: .
CDR3: CASSEFKGPEAFF
DNA: TGTGCCAGCAGTGAATTTAAGGGTCCTGAAGCTTTCTTT

J: TRBJ1-1
V: TRBV11-2
size: few
D: .
CDR3: CASSLMWNTEAFF
DNA: TGTGCCAGCAGCCTTATGTGGAACACTGAAGCTTTCTTT

J: TRBJ2-1
V: TRBV29-1
size: .
D: TRBD2
CDR3: CSAEGSPGTIHEQFF
DNA: TGCAGCGCCGAGGGGTCTCCCGGGACTATACATGAGCAGTTCTTC

J: TRBJ2-7
V: TRBV6-6
size: .
D: TRBD1
CDR3: CASSWGTGGFHEQYF
DNA: TGTGCCAGCAGTTGGGGGACAGGGGGCTTCCACGAGCAGTACTTC

J: TRBJ2-1
V: TRBV11-3
size: .
D: TRBD2
CDR3: CASSYFSGRYSYNEQFF
DNA: TGTGCCAGCAGCTATTTTAGCGGGAGATACTCCTACAATGAGCAGTTCTTC

J: TRBJ1-1
V: TRBV6-1
size: .
D: TRBD1
CDR3: CASSMTGMNTEAFF
DNA: TGTGCCAGCAGTATGACAGGGATGAACACTGAAGCTTTCTTT

J: TRBJ1-1
V: TRBV27
size: few
D: .
CDR3: CASSLRGGDTEAFF
DNA: TGTGCCAGCAGTTTACGGGGTGGGGACACTGAAGCTTTCTTT

J: TRBJ2-1
V: TRBV19
size: .
D: TRBD2
CDR3: CASSIPTSGRIGNEQFF
DNA: TGTGCCAGTAGTATTCCGACTAGCGGGAGGATCGGCAATGAGCAGTTCTTC

J: TRBJ1-5
V: TRBV5-1
size: .
D: TRBD1
CDR3: CANSPGTAPNQPQHF
DNA: TGCGCCAACAGCCCGGGGACAGCTCCCAATCAGCCCCAGCATTTT

J: TRBJ1-2
V: TRBV2
size: .
D: .
CDR3: CASTRQAYGYTF
DNA: TGTGCCAGCACTAGACAGGCCTATGGCTACACCTTC

J: TRBJ1-1
V: TRBV10-3
size: .
D: .
CDR3: CAISYEQEYTEAFF
DNA: TGTGCCATCAGCTACGAACAAGAATACACTGAAGCTTTCTTT

J: TRBJ1-2
V: TRBV2
size: .
D: TRBD1
CDR3: CASSEQGVLVGYGYTF
DNA: TGTGCCAGCAGTGAGCAGGGGGTGCTCGTGGGCTATGGCTACACCTTC

J: TRBJ1-1
V: TRBV19
size: few
D: .
CDR3: CASSIQGTEAFF
DNA: TGTGCCAGTAGTATCCAGGGCACTGAAGCTTTCTTT

J: TRBJ2-5
V: TRBV11-3
size: .
D: .
CDR3: CASMGSQETQYF
DNA: TGTGCCAGCATGGGCAGCCAAGAGACCCAGTACTTC

J: TRBJ2-5
V: TRBV2
size: .
D: .
CDR3: CASSLTFTWGQETQYF
DNA: TGTGCCAGCAGTCTTACCTTCACGTGGGGACAAGAGACCCAGTACTTC

J: TRBJ2-3
V: TRBV11-3
size: .
D: TRBD2
CDR3: CASSLGTSSSTDTQYF
DNA: TGTGCCAGCAGCCTCGGGACTAGCAGCAGCACAGATACGCAGTATTTT

J: TRBJ2-1
V: TRBV6-5
size: .
D: TRBD1
CDR3: CASSRDRGANEQFF
DNA: TGTGCCAGCAGCCGGGACAGGGGGGCAAATGAGCAGTTCTTC

J: TRBJ1-2
V: TRBV19
size: few
D: .
CDR3: CASSIYYGYTF
DNA: TGTGCCAGTAGTATCTACTATGGCTACACCTTC

J: TRBJ1-1
V: TRBV7-8
size: .
D: TRBD1
CDR3: CASKGDRVNTEAFF
DNA: TGTGCCAGCAAGGGGGACAGGGTGAACACTGAAGCTTTCTTT

J: TRBJ1-2
V: TRBV6-6
size: few
D: .
CDR3: CASSYRNSYGYTF
DNA: TGTGCCAGCAGTTACCGCAACAGCTATGGCTACACCTTC

J: TRBJ1-1
V: TRBV19
size: .
D: TRBD1
CDR3: CASSIRGQVNWGTEAFF
DNA: TGTGCCAGTAGTATTCGCGGACAGGTTAACTGGGGCACTGAAGCTTTCTTT

J: TRBJ2-3
V: TRBV10-3
size: .
D: .
CDR3: CAIRPHTQYF
DNA: TGTGCCATCAGACCCCATACGCAGTATTTT

J: TRBJ2-1
V: TRBV7-9
size: .
D: TRBD2
CDR3: CASSGRLASNEQFF
DNA: TGTGCCAGCAGCGGACGACTAGCGAGCAATGAGCAGTTCTTC

J: TRBJ2-1
V: TRBV29-1
size: .
D: .
CDR3: CSVGVSSYNEQFF
DNA: TGCAGCGTTGGGGTGAGCTCCTACAATGAGCAGTTCTTC

J: TRBJ1-4
V: TRBV2
size: few
D: TRBD1
CDR3: CASSERRDRNEKLFF
DNA: TGTGCCAGCAGTGAAAGGAGGGACAGGAATGAAAAACTGTTTTTT

J: TRBJ2-5
V: TRBV29-1
size: .
D: .
CDR3: CSVLSQGGETQYF
DNA: TGCAGCGTTCTCTCACAGGGAGGAGAGACCCAGTACTTC

J: TRBJ2-1
V: TRBV11-2
size: .
D: TRBD2
CDR3: CASSITSGSSYNEQFF
DNA: TGTGCCAGCAGCATTACTAGCGGATCTTCCTACAATGAGCAGTTCTTC

J: TRBJ2-7
V: TRBV11-3
size: few
D: TRBD2
CDR3: CASSLTSGGSYEQYF
DNA: TGTGCCAGCAGCTTAACTAGCGGCGGCTCCTACGAGCAGTACTTC

J: TRBJ1-1
V: TRBV27
size: .
D: .
CDR3: CASSLLGGIANTEAFF
DNA: TGTGCCAGCAGTTTATTAGGTGGGATCGCGAACACTGAAGCTTTCTTT

J: TRBJ1-2
V: TRBV11-2
size: .
D: .
CDR3: CASSLDIHRNIYGYTF
DNA: TGTGCCAGCAGCTTAGACATACACAGGAACATCTATGGCTACACCTTC

J: TRBJ2-7
V: TRBV7-8
size: .
D: TRBD2
CDR3: CASSSRTSGDYEQYF
DNA: TGTGCCAGCAGCTCGCGGACTAGCGGGGACTACGAGCAGTACTTC

J: TRBJ2-5
V: TRBV5-1
size: .
D: .
CDR3: CASSRNSVNQETQYF
DNA: TGCGCCAGCAGCAGGAACTCGGTCAACCAAGAGACCCAGTACTTC

J: TRBJ2-1
V: TRBV11-2
size: once
D: .
CDR3: CASSQYRGRSYNEQFF
DNA: TGTGCCAGCAGCCAATATAGGGGGAGGTCCTACAATGAGCAGTTCTTC

J: TRBJ2-5
V: TRBV19
size: few
D: .
CDR3: CASSTTRETQYF
DNA: TGTGCCAGTAGTACAACTAGAGAGACCCAGTACTTC

J: TRBJ2-7
V: TRBV9
size: .
D: .
CDR3: CASSVGPSGSGYEQYF
DNA: TGTGCCAGCAGCGTAGGCCCCTCCGGGAGTGGATACGAGCAGTACTTC

J: TRBJ2-3
V: TRBV7-6
size: once
D: TRBD2
CDR3: CASSFGGSRTDTQYF
DNA: TGTGCCAGCAGCTTCGGCGGGAGTCGTACAGATACGCAGTATTTT

J: TRBJ2-7
V: TRBV11-2
size: .
D: TRBD2
CDR3: CASSLAASGSYEQYF
DNA: TGTGCCAGCAGCTTAGCAGCTAGCGGATCCTACGAGCAGTACTTC

J: TRBJ2-7
V: TRBV5-1
size: .
D: TRBD2
CDR3: CASSLEGTMSDITF
DNA: TGCGCCAGCAGCTTGGAGGGGACTATGAGCGACATAACCTTC

J: TRBJ1-4
V: TRBV7-8
size: .
D: .
CDR3: CASRGGSADYNEKLFF
DNA: TGTGCCAGCAGAGGGGGGTCCGCGGATTATAATGAAAAACTGTTTTTT

J: TRBJ1-5
V: TRBV5-5
size: .
D: .
CDR3: CASSLYGTTYSNQPQHF
DNA: TGTGCCAGCAGCTTGTATGGGACAACTTATAGCAATCAGCCCCAGCATTTT

J: TRBJ2-1
V: TRBV11-3
size: .
D: TRBD1
CDR3: CASSTGQPNNEQFF
DNA: TGTGCCAGCAGCACGGGACAGCCTAACAATGAGCAGTTCTTC

J: TRBJ2-5
V: TRBV29-1
size: .
D: .
CDR3: CSVEDTLGTRAQYF
DNA: TGCAGCGTTGAGGACACCCTCGGGACCAGGGCCCAGTACTTC